This T cell receptor beta chain is from a study of cytomegalovirus exposure and HLA in healthy donors. A multiplex PCR was run with 60 Vbeta primers and 13 Jbeta primers. Data came from immunoSEQ multiplex PCR; TCRdb stores just in-frame clones and leaves some out. The sample records 200,000 or so clones, approximately 80% being singletons. CDR3 size: 14 residues. V lost 1 base and J lost 6, with 13 bases in between. Germline CDR1 reads KGHSH; CDR2 reads LQKENI. The TCR comes from a boy under 10 years old in good health and CMV-seronegative. The gene calls are TRBV18 and TRBJ2-7; D is perhaps TRBD2 (5 bases). The material sequenced was PBMCs. The CDR3 sequence is CASSPRETGSEQYF. The CDR3 DNA reads TGTGCCAGCTCACCACGGGAGACTGGGTCCGAGCAGTACTTC.